These T cell receptor beta chains were read from a single sample in a study of esophageal squamous cell carcinoma under preoperative chemotherapy. TCRdb reprocessed the PCR reads via MiXCR and lists one record per CDR3 protein. The sample yields over 25,000 distinct CDR3 sequences, about half seen once. The sample was gathered from a patient given preoperative chemotherapy. The source of these receptors is a human donor with esophageal squamous cell carcinoma. The donor label of this sample is uncertain. CDR3s include the opening cysteine and the closing phenylalanine or tryptophan. The order of the fields is V gene, J gene, clone size, D gene, CDR3 protein, CDR3 DNA. The D gene is left open where the match is weak. Clone size is given for some rows only: seen once, a few or many times, or a class if the clone is expanded.

TRBV4-1	TRBJ2-3	medium-sized	.	CASSQDWGGVTDTQYF	TGCGCCAGCAGCCAAGATTGGGGTGGAGTCACAGATACGCAGTATTTT
TRBV7-2	TRBJ2-5	.	TRBD2	CAGGVAGRGTETQYF	TGTGCCGGGGGAGTAGCGGGGCGGGGCACAGAGACCCAGTACTTT
TRBV7-2	TRBJ2-3	.	.	CASSRTRDTQYF	TGTGCCAGCAGCCGGACGCGGGATACGCAGTATTTT
TRBV7-8	TRBJ2-1	.	.	CATTLRGSDNEQFF	TGTGCCACGACTTTAAGGGGGTCGGACAATGAGCAGTTCTTC
TRBV7-2	TRBJ2-7	medium-sized	TRBD2	CASSVSGGWSQNSYEQYF	TGTGCCAGCAGTGTTAGCGGGGGTTGGTCCCAAAACTCCTACGAGCAGTACTTC
TRBV6-1	TRBJ2-1	few	.	CASKRKDEQFF	TGTGCCAGCAAACGTAAGGATGAGCAGTTCTTC
TRBV7-2	TRBJ2-5	medium-sized	.	CASSLDGRGTQYF	TGTGCCAGCAGCTTAGATGGACGGGGGACCCAGTACTTC
TRBV7-2	TRBJ2-2	once	.	CASSGGATGELFF	TGTGCCAGCAGCGGCGGGGCGACCGGGGAGCTGTTTTTT
TRBV12-3/TRBV12-4	TRBJ1-1	few	.	CASSPYREGTEAFF	TGTGCCAGCAGCCCGTACAGGGAGGGGACTGAAGCTTTCTTT
TRBV12-3/TRBV12-4	TRBJ2-4	.	.	CASSATRGGATDTQYF	TGTGCCAGCAGTGCCACGAGGGGGGGCGCCACAGACACTCAGTACTTC
TRBV6-5	TRBJ1-4	few	.	CASSYGGVTTNEKLFF	TGTGCCAGCAGTTACGGCGGGGTAACAACTAATGAAAAACTGTTTTTT
TRBV7-2	TRBJ2-5	.	.	CASSPGLDQDTQYF	TGTGCCAGCAGCCCCGGCCTAGACCAAGACACCCAGTACTTC
TRBV7-3	TRBJ2-6	medium-sized	.	CASSFQEFGANVLTF	TGTGCCAGCAGCTTCCAGGAATTTGGGGCCAACGTCCTGACTTTC
TRBV7-9	TRBJ2-4	.	.	CGSSSGPGATDIQYF	TGTGGCAGCAGCTCGGGGCCGGGAGCCACAGATATTCAGTACTTC
TRBV7-6	TRBJ2-3	few	TRBD2	CASSSQASGRADLRTDTQYF	TGTGCCAGCAGCTCCCAAGCTAGCGGGAGGGCCGATTTACGCACAGATACGCAGTATTTT
TRBV6-5	TRBJ2-7	many	.	CASSYQGGSSYEQYF	TGTGCCAGCAGTTATCAGGGGGGGAGCTCCTACGAGCAGTACTTC
TRBV11-1	TRBJ1-1	.	TRBD1	CASSDGQGGTEAFF	TGTGCCAGCAGCGATGGACAGGGAGGCACTGAAGCTTTCTTT
TRBV7-2	TRBJ2-6	.	TRBD2	CASSSGRGARGETLTF	TGTGCCAGCAGCTCTGGGCGGGGGGCCCGTGGGGAGACCCTGACTTTC
TRBV7-6	TRBJ2-1	many	.	CASSLDGSSADEQFF	TGTGCCAGCAGCTTAGACGGGAGTTCCGCCGATGAGCAGTTCTTC
TRBV7-2	TRBJ2-4	.	.	CASSLGGGGKNIQYF	TGTGCCAGCAGCTTAGGGGGTGGGGGCAAAAACATTCAGTACTTC
TRBV7-3	TRBJ2-4	.	.	CASSRDLGRWAGNTQYF	TGTGCCAGCAGCCGCGACCTGGGGCGGTGGGCCGGAAACACTCAGTACTTC
TRBV7-3	TRBJ2-2	many	.	CASSTDEHTGELFF	TGTGCCAGCAGCACGGATGAGCACACCGGGGAGCTGTTTTTT
TRBV7-2	TRBJ2-1	few	TRBD2	CASSRSGRRSYNEQFF	TGTGCCAGCAGCCGTAGCGGGAGAAGGTCCTACAATGAGCAGTTCTTC
TRBV27	TRBJ2-3	few	.	CASSFGRATDTQYF	TGTGCCAGCAGTTTTGGTAGGGCTACAGATACGCAGTATTTT
TRBV6-2/TRBV6-3	TRBJ2-3	many	TRBD2	CASSSGLAETDTQYF	TGTGCCAGCAGTTCCGGACTAGCGGAGACAGATACGCAGTATTTT
TRBV7-2	TRBJ2-2	medium-sized	.	CASSLFRGPGELFF	TGTGCCAGCAGCTTATTCAGGGGTCCCGGGGAGCTGTTTTTT
TRBV7-9	TRBJ1-2	.	.	CASTRGGALKLANYGYTF	TGTGCCAGCACCAGAGGAGGGGCCTTAAAGTTAGCTAACTATGGCTACACCTTC
TRBV7-8	TRBJ2-2	few	.	CASSLGGDWWIGELFF	TGTGCCAGCAGCTTAGGGGGAGATTGGTGGATCGGGGAGCTGTTTTTT